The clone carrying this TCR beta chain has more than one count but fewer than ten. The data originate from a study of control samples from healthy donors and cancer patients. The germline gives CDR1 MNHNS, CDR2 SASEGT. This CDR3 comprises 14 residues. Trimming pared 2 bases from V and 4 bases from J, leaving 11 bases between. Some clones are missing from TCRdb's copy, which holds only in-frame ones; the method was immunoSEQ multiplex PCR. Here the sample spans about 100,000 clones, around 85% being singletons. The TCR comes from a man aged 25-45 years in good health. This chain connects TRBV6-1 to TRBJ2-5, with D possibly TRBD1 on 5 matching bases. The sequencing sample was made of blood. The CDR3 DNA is TGTGCCAGCAGTGAAAATACAGGTGGAGAGACCCAGTACTTC. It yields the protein CASSENTGGETQYF.